The rows below give T cell receptor beta chains drawn from one sample of a study of blood T cell repertoires in COVID-19. Assay: immunoSEQ multiplex PCR; the TCRdb copy retains only in-frame clones and omits some. The table has about 220,000 clones, around 84% seen once; the top ten hold roughly 5.3%. The specimen was peripheral blood. These TCRs come from a woman aged 55-75 years who had recovered from COVID-19. Both conserved end residues are part of each CDR3. Each record gives: CDR3 DNA, CDR3 protein, V gene, D gene, clone size, J gene. The D gene is left open where the match is weak. Part of the rows lack a size; the others show once, few, many or a class for expanded clones.

DNA: TGCAGTGCTAGACCGGAAGCTTTCTTT
CDR3: CSARPEAFF
V: TRBV20-1
D: .
size: .
J: TRBJ1-1

DNA: TGTGCCAGCAGCTTAGACAGGGGCGGGGGGATCGATGAGCAGTTCTTC
CDR3: CASSLDRGGGIDEQFF
V: TRBV11-1
D: .
size: .
J: TRBJ2-1

DNA: TGTGCCAGCAGCTTAGCGGGGGGATTCACAGATACGCAGTATTTT
CDR3: CASSLAGGFTDTQYF
V: TRBV2
D: TRBD2
size: .
J: TRBJ2-3

DNA: TGTGCCAGCAGCTACGGGACAGGAGGAAACACCATATATTTT
CDR3: CASSYGTGGNTIYF
V: TRBV2
D: TRBD1
size: few
J: TRBJ1-3

DNA: TGTGCCAGCAGCTCCCGACTAGCGGGGGACGGGGAGCTGTTTTTT
CDR3: CASSSRLAGDGELFF
V: TRBV7-2
D: TRBD2
size: .
J: TRBJ2-2

DNA: TGTGCCAGCAGCCTGGACAGTCTCGGACCCCTCCACTTT
CDR3: CASSLDSLGPLHF
V: TRBV12-3/TRBV12-4
D: .
size: .
J: TRBJ1-6

DNA: TGTGCCAGCAGAAGACTAGCGGGGGGGTACAATGAGCAGTTCTTC
CDR3: CASRRLAGGYNEQFF
V: TRBV11-2
D: TRBD2
size: .
J: TRBJ2-1

DNA: TGTGCCAGCAGTGTAGCGGGGGGCCAGAATGAGCAGTTCTTC
CDR3: CASSVAGGQNEQFF
V: TRBV7-9
D: TRBD2
size: .
J: TRBJ2-1

DNA: TGCGCCAGCAGCTTATCGGGACAGGGGGCTAACTATGGCTACACCTTC
CDR3: CASSLSGQGANYGYTF
V: TRBV5-1
D: TRBD1
size: .
J: TRBJ1-2

DNA: TGTGCCAGTAGCCCCGCCGGGGACGAGCAGTACTTC
CDR3: CASSPAGDEQYF
V: TRBV19
D: .
size: .
J: TRBJ2-7

DNA: TGTGCCACCTTTAGCGGGGGGTCTAACACCGGGGAGCTGTTTTTT
CDR3: CATFSGGSNTGELFF
V: TRBV10-3
D: TRBD2
size: .
J: TRBJ2-2

DNA: TGTGCCAGCAGCAGGCCCTTGTTTTTT
CDR3: CASSRPLFF
V: TRBV21-1
D: .
size: few
J: TRBJ2-2